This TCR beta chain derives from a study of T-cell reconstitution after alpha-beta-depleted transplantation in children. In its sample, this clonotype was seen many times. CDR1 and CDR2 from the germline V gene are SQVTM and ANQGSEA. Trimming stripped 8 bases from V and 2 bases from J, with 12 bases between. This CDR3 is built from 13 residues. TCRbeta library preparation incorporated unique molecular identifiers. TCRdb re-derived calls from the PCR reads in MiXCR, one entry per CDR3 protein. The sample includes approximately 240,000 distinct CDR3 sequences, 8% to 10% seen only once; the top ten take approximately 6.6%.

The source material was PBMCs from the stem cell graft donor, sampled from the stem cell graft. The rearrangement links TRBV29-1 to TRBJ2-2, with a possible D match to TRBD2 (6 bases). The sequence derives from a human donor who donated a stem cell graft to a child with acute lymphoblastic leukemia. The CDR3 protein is CSSRTTNTGELFF. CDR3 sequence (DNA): TGCAGCTCAAGGACTACTAACACCGGGGAGCTGTTTTTT.